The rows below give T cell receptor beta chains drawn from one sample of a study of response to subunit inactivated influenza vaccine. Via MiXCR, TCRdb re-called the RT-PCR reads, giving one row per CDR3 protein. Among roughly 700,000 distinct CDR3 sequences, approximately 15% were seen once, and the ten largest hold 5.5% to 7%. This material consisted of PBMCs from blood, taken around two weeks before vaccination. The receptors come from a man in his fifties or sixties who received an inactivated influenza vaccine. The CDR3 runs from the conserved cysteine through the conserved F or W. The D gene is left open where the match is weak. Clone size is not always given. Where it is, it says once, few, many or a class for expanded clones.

CDR3 protein: CASSEYETDGTDTQYF
clone size: NA
D gene: NA
V gene: TRBV25-1

CDR3 protein: CASRSPIETGERKETQYF
clone size: NA
D gene: NA
V gene: TRBV12-2

CDR3 protein: CASSLGTTELFF
clone size: NA
D gene: NA
V gene: TRBV5-6

CDR3 protein: CATSPRRGQETQYF
clone size: NA
D gene: NA
V gene: TRBV15

CDR3 protein: CSARDLDSYNEQFF
clone size: NA
D gene: NA
V gene: TRBV20-1

CDR3 protein: CASSLAASGSYEQYF
clone size: many
D gene: TRBD2
V gene: TRBV11-2

CDR3 protein: CASSYIYREGNQPQHF
clone size: few
D gene: NA
V gene: TRBV6-2/TRBV6-3

CDR3 protein: CASSTGQLNYGYTF
clone size: NA
D gene: TRBD1
V gene: TRBV2

CDR3 protein: CASSESGLSGNTIYF
clone size: many
D gene: NA
V gene: TRBV9

CDR3 protein: CASSPPAGVGELFF
clone size: few
D gene: TRBD2
V gene: TRBV11-2

CDR3 protein: CSVLGVTYEQYF
clone size: few
D gene: NA
V gene: TRBV29-1

CDR3 protein: CASSPGTGNTGVLFF
clone size: NA
D gene: NA
V gene: TRBV9

CDR3 protein: CASSLVIKNEQFF
clone size: NA
D gene: NA
V gene: TRBV12-3/TRBV12-4

CDR3 protein: CASSQRVPGLAGVRNEQFF
clone size: many
D gene: TRBD2
V gene: TRBV3-1

CDR3 protein: CASSGPGELFF
clone size: few
D gene: NA
V gene: TRBV12-3/TRBV12-4

CDR3 protein: CSARVLGTLNSPLHF
clone size: few
D gene: NA
V gene: TRBV20-1

CDR3 protein: CASSHTVLAVGETQYF
clone size: NA
D gene: NA
V gene: TRBV27

CDR3 protein: CSASFQGTDTQYF
clone size: NA
D gene: NA
V gene: TRBV20-1

CDR3 protein: CASSPGAGRHEAEAFF
clone size: many
D gene: NA
V gene: TRBV6-1

CDR3 protein: CSATGTLRNNEQFF
clone size: many
D gene: NA
V gene: TRBV20-1

CDR3 protein: CASSTGLAGGDEQFF
clone size: few
D gene: TRBD2
V gene: TRBV6-1

CDR3 protein: CASSQDSRSHYF
clone size: once
D gene: NA
V gene: TRBV5-1

CDR3 protein: CANLNAGAQVGYEQYF
clone size: NA
D gene: NA
V gene: TRBV2

CDR3 protein: CASSESVGSSYNEQFF
clone size: few
D gene: NA
V gene: TRBV10-1

CDR3 protein: CSARDHRGLNTEAFF
clone size: NA
D gene: TRBD1
V gene: TRBV20-1

CDR3 protein: CASSFVYSENYGYTF
clone size: NA
D gene: NA
V gene: TRBV5-5

CDR3 protein: CASSVGGGAYNEQFF
clone size: many
D gene: NA
V gene: TRBV9

CDR3 protein: CASSQTNTGELFF
clone size: many
D gene: NA
V gene: TRBV12-3/TRBV12-4

CDR3 protein: CASSQGGGWNRYEQYF
clone size: few
D gene: TRBD2
V gene: TRBV4-2

CDR3 protein: CASSRDLVGETQYF
clone size: NA
D gene: NA
V gene: TRBV4-2

CDR3 protein: CATSSALGILAKNIQYF
clone size: many
D gene: NA
V gene: TRBV15

CDR3 protein: CASSLGDIKTGELFF
clone size: many
D gene: NA
V gene: TRBV7-6

CDR3 protein: CASSTGPYGYTF
clone size: NA
D gene: NA
V gene: TRBV6-5

CDR3 protein: CASRLTGGTQYF
clone size: few
D gene: TRBD1
V gene: TRBV6-5

CDR3 protein: CASSPEGLVGYNEQFF
clone size: few
D gene: TRBD2
V gene: TRBV5-1

CDR3 protein: CASSLEGQLNQPQHF
clone size: many
D gene: NA
V gene: TRBV5-1

CDR3 protein: CASSTSGKTDTQYF
clone size: few
D gene: TRBD2
V gene: TRBV19

CDR3 protein: CASSPAFGTAYNEQFF
clone size: NA
D gene: NA
V gene: TRBV7-7

CDR3 protein: CASSVGDTTYEQYF
clone size: NA
D gene: NA
V gene: TRBV9

CDR3 protein: CSATSGNYNEQFF
clone size: few
D gene: TRBD2
V gene: TRBV29-1

CDR3 protein: CASSVRTGWGTDTQYF
clone size: few
D gene: TRBD1
V gene: TRBV12-3/TRBV12-4

CDR3 protein: CSADRDLSYEQYF
clone size: NA
D gene: NA
V gene: TRBV20-1

CDR3 protein: CASDNGLKPGLASNFYEQYF
clone size: few
D gene: TRBD2
V gene: TRBV6-2/TRBV6-3